This T cell receptor beta chain was captured by sequencing in a study of control samples from healthy donors and cancer patients. Profiled with immunoSEQ multiplex PCR; TCRdb holds only in-frame clones, not every one. The data contain about 160,000 clones, 93% of them singletons. Germline CDR1 reads SGHDT; CDR2 reads YYEEEE. With V trimmed by 4 bases and J by 9 bases, 8 bases remained unmatched. The CDR3 is made up of 15 amino acids. The chain recombines TRBV5-6 with TRBJ1-6; 9 bases map to TRBD1. Sample: blood. The clonotype was recovered from a man between 18 and 35 years old in good health. The chain's CDR3 is CASSGGTGRPSPLHF. The DNA of the CDR3 is TGTGCCAGCAGCGGCGGGACAGGGAGACCTTCACCCCTCCACTTT.